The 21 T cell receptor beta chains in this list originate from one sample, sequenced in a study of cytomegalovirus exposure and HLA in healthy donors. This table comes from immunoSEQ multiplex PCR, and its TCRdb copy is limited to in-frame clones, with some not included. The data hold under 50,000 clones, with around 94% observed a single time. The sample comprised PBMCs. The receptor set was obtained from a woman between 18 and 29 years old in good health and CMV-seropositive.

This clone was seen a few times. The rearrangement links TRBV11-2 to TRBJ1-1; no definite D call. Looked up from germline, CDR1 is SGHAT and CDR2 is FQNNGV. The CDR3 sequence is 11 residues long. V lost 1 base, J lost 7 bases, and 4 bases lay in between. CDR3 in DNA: TGTGCCAGCAGCTTAGTACTTGAAGCTTTCTTT. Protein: CASSLVLEAFF. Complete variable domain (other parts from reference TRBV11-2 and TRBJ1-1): EAGVAQSPRYKIIEKRQSVAFWCNPISGHATLYWYQQILGQGPKLLIQFQNNGVVDDSQLPKDRFSAERLKGVDSTLKIQPAKLEDSAVYLCASSLVLEAFFGQGTRLTVV.

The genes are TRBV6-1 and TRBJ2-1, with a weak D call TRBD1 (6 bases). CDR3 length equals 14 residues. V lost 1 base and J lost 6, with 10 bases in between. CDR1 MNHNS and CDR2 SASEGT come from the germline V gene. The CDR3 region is CASSEGEGGNEQFF. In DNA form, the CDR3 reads TGTGCCAGCAGTGAAGGAGAAGGGGGCAATGAGCAGTTCTTC.

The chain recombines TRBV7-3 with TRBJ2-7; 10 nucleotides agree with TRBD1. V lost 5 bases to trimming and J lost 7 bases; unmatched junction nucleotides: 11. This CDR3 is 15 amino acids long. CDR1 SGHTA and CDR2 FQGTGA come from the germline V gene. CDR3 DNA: TGTGCCAGCAGCACTCAGACAGGGGGCGCGGGAGAGCAGTACTTC. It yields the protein CASSTQTGGAGEQYF.

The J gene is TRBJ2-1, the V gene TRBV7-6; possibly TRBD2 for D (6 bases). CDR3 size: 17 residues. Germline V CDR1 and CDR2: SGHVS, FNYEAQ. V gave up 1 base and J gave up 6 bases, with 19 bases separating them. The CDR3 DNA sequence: TGTGCCAGCAGCTTAGATCCAACTGTGGAGGGATCCAATGAGCAGTTCTTC. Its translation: CASSLDPTVEGSNEQFF.

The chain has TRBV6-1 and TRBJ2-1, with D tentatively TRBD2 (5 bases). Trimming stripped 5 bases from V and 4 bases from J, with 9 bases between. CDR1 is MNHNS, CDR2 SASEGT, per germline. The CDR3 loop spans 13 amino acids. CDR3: CASSSGSYNEQFF. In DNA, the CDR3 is TGTGCCAGCAGTTCGGGGAGTTACAATGAGCAGTTCTTC.

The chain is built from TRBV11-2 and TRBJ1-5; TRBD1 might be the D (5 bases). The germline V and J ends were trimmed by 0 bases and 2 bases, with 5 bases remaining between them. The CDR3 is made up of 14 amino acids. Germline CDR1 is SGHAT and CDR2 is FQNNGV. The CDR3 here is CASSLDRGNQPQHF. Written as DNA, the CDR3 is TGTGCCAGCAGCTTAGACAGGGGCAATCAGCCCCAGCATTTT.

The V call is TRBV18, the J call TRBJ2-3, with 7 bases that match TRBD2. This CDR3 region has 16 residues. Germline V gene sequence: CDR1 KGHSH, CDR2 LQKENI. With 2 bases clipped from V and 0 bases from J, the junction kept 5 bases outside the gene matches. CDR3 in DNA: TGTGCCAGCTCACCAGATATTAGCGGGAGCACAGATACGCAGTATTTT. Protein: CASSPDISGSTDTQYF.

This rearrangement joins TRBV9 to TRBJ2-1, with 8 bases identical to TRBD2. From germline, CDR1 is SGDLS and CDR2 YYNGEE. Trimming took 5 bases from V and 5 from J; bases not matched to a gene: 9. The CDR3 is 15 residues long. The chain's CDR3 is CASRKAGVGDNEQFF. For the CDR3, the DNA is TGTGCCAGCAGGAAAGCGGGAGTAGGGGACAATGAGCAGTTCTTC.

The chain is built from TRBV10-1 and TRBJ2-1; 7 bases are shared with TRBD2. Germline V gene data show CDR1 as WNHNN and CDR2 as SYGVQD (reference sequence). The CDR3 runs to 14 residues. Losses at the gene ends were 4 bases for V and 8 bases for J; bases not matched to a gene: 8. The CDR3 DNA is TGCGCCAGCAGTGGAGCGGGATCAGGGCATGAGCAGTTCTTC. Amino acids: CASSGAGSGHEQFF.

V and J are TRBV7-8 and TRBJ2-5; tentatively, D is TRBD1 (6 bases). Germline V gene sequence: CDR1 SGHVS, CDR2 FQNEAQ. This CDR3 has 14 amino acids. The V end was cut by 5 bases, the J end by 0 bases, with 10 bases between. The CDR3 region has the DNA TGTGCCAGCAGCCCAGGACAGCACCAAGAGACCCAGTACTTC. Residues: CASSPGQHQETQYF.

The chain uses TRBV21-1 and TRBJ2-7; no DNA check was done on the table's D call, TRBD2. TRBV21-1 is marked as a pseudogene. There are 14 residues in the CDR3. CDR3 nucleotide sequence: TGTGCCAGCAGCAAAGGACTAGCGGGAGACGAGCAGTACTTC. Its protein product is CASSKGLAGDEQYF.

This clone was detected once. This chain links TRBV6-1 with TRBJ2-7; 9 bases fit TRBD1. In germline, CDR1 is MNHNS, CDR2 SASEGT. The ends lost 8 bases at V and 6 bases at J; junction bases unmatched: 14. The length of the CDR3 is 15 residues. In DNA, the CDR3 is TGTGCCAGCGGTATAGTGGGGACAGGGATTGGCGAGCAGTACTTC. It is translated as CASGIVGTGIGEQYF.

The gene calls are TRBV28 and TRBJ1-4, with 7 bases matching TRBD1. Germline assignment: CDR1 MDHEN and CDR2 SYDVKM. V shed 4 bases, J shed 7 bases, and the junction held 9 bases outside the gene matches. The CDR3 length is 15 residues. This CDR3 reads CASSSHRGGGEKLFF. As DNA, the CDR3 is TGTGCCAGCAGTTCACACAGGGGAGGCGGTGAAAAACTGTTTTTT.

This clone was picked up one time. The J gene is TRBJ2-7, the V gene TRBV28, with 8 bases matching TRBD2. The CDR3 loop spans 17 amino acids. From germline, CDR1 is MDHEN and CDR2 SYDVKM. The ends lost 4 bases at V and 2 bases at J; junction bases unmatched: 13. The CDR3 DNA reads TGTGCCAGCAGTTCCGGGACTAGAATATCCGAGACCTACGAGCAGTACTTC. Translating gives CASSSGTRISETYEQYF.

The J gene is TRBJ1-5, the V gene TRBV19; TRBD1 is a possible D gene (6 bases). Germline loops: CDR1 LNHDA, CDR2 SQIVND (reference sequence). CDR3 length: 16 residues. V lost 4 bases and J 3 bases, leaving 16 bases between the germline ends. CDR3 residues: CASSTGAPTSNQPQHF. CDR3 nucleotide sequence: TGTGCCAGTAGTACAGGGGCCCCAACATCCAATCAGCCCCAGCATTTT.

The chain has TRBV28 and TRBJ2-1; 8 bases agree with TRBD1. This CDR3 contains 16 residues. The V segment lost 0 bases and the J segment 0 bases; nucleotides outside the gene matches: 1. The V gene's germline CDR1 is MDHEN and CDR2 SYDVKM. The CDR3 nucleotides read TGTGCCAGCAGTTTATGGGGACAGGACTCCTACAATGAGCAGTTCTTC. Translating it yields CASSLWGQDSYNEQFF.

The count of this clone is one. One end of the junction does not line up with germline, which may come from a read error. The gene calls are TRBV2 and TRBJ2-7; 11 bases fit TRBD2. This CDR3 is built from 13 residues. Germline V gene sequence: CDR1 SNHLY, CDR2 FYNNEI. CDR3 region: CASSLGLAGGLHF. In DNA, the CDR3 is TGTGCCAGCAGTTTAGGGCTAGCGGGAGGCCTCCACTTC. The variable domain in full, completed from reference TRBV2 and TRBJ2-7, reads EPEVTQTPSHQVTQMGQEVILRCVPISNHLYFYWYRQILGQKVEFLVSFYNNEISEKSEIFDDQFSVERPDGSNFTLKIRSTKLEDSAMYFCASSLGLAGGLHFGPGTRLTVT.

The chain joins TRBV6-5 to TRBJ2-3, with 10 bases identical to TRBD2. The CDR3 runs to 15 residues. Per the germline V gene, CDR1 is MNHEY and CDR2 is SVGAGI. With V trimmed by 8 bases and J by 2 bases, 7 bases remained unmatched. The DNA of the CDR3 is TGTGCCAGCTCCCTAGCGGGAGAGAACACAGATACGCAGTATTTT. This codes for CASSLAGENTDTQYF.

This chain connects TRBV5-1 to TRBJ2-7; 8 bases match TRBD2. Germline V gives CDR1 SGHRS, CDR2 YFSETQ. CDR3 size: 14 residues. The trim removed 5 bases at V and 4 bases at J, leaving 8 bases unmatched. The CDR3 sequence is CASRPGGGGYEQYF. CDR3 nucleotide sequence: TGCGCCAGCAGGCCGGGAGGCGGGGGGTACGAGCAGTACTTC.

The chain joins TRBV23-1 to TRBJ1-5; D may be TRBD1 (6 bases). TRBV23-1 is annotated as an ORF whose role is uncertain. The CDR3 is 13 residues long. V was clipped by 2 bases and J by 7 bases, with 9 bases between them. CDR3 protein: CASSQPGVQPQHF. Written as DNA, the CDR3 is TGCGCCAGCAGTCAACCAGGGGTGCAGCCCCAGCATTTT.

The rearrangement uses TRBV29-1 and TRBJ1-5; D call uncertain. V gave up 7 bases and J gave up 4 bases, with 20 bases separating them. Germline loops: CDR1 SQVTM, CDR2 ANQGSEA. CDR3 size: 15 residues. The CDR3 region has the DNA TGCAGCGCCTCTGTCCCTGGACGGGAAAATCAGCCCCAGCATTTT. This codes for CSASVPGRENQPQHF.